This T cell receptor beta chain derives from a study of sequential checkpoint blockade in melanoma. Profiling relied on immunoSEQ multiplex PCR, and the TCRdb table lists in-frame clones only, not all of them. The repertoire holds fewer than 6,500 clones, with 50% to 70% as singletons. Between the trimmed V and J ends, which lost 2 bases and 2 bases, there was a span of 7 bases. CDR1 is SNHLY, CDR2 FYNNEI, per germline. This CDR3 is 13 amino acids long. Described treatment: randomized to nivolumab then ipilimumab (arm A) or the reverse (arm B). The V and J genes are TRBV2 and TRBJ2-7, with D perhaps TRBD1 (6 bases). The clonotype was recovered from a human donor with melanoma. Source: CD8+ T cells sorted from blood (inferred from file names), taken from a patient given nivolumab and ipilimumab in sequence. The CDR3 sequence: CASSERTAYEQYF. In DNA form, the CDR3 reads TGTGCCAGCAGTGAACGGACAGCCTACGAGCAGTACTTC. Based on the CDR3 plus reference TRBV2 and TRBJ2-7, the full variable domain is EPEVTQTPSHQVTQMGQEVILRCVPISNHLYFYWYRQILGQKVEFLVSFYNNEISEKSEIFDDQFSVERPDGSNFTLKIRSTKLEDSAMYFCASSERTAYEQYFGPGTRLTVT.